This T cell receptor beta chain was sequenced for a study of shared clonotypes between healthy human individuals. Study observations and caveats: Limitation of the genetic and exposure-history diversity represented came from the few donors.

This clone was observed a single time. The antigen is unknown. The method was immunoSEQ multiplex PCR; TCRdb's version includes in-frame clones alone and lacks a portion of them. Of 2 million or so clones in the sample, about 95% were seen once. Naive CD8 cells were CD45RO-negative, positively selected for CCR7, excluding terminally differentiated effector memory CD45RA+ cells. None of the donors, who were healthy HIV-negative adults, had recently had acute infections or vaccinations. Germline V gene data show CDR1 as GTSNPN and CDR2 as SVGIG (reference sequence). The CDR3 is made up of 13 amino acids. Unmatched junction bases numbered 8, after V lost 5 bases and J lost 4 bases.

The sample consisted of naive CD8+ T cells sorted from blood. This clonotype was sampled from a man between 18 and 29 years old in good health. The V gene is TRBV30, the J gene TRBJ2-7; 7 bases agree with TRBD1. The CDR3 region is CAWGYRGRYEQYF. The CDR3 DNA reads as TGTGCCTGGGGCTACAGGGGAAGGTACGAGCAGTACTTC.